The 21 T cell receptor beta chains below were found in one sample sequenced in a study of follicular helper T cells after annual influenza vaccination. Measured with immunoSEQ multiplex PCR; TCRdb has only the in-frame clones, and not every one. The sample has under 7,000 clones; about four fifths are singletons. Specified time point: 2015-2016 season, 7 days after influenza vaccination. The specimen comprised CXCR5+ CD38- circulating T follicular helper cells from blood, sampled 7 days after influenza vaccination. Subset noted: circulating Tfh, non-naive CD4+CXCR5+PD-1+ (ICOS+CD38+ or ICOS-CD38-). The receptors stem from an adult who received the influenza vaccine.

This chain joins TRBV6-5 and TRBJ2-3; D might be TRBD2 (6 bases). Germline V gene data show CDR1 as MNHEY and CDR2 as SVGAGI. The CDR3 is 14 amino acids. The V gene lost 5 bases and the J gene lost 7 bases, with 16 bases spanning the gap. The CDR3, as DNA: TGTGCCAGCAGTGAGGCAGGGAGGATCAATACGCAGTATTTT. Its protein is CASSEAGRINTQYF.

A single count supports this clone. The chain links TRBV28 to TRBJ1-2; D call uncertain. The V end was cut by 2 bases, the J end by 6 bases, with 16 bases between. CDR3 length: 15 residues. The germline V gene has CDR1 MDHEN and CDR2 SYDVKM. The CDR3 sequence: CASSLGLGKENGYTF. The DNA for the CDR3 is TGTGCCAGCAGTTTAGGGCTCGGGAAGGAGAATGGCTACACCTTC.

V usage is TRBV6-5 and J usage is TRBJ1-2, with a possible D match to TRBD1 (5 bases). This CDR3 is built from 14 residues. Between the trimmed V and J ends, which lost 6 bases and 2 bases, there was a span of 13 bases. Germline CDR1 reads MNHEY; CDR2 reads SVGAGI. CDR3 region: CASRNGGINYGYTF. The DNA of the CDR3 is TGTGCCAGCAGAAACGGGGGAATCAACTATGGCTACACCTTC.

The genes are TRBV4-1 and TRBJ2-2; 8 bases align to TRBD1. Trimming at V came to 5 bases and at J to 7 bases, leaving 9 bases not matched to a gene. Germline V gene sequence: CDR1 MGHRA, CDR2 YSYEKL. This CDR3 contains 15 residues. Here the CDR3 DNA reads TGCGCCAGCAGCGGATCGCAGGGGGCGATCGGGGAGCTGTTTTTT. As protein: CASSGSQGAIGELFF.

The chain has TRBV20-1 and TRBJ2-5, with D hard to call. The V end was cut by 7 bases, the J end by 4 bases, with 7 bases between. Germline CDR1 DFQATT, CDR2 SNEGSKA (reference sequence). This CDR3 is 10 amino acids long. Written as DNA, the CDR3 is TGCAGTGGAAGACTAGAGACCCAGTACTTC. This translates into CSGRLETQYF.

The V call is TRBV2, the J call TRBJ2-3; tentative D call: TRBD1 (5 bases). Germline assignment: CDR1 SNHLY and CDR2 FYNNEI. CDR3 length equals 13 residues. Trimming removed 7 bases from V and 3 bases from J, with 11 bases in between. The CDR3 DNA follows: TGTGCCAGCAATCTGGACATAACAGATACGCAGTATTTT. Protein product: CASNLDITDTQYF.

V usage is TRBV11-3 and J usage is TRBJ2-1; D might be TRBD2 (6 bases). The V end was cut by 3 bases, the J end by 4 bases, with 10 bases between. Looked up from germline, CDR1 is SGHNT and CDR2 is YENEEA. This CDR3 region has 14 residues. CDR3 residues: CASSFGSEYNEQFF. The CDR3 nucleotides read TGTGCCAGCAGCTTCGGGAGCGAATACAATGAGCAGTTCTTC. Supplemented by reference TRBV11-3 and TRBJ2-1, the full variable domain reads EAGVVQSPRYKIIEKKQPVAFWCNPISGHNTLYWYLQNLGQGPELLIRYENEEAVDDSQLPKDRFSAERLKGVDSTLKIQPAELGDSAVYLCASSFGSEYNEQFFGPGTRLTVL.

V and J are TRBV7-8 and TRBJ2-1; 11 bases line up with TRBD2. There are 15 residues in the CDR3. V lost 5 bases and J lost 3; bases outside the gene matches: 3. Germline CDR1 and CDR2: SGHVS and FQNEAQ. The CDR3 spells CASSLLAGGYNEQFF. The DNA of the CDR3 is TGTGCCAGCAGCCTCCTAGCGGGAGGCTACAATGAGCAGTTCTTC. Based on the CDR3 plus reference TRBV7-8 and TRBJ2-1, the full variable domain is GAGVSQSPRYKVAKRGQDVALRCDPISGHVSLFWYQQALGQGPEFLTYFQNEAQLDKSGLPSDRFFAERPEGSVSTLKIQRTQQEDSAVYLCASSLLAGGYNEQFFGPGTRLTVL.

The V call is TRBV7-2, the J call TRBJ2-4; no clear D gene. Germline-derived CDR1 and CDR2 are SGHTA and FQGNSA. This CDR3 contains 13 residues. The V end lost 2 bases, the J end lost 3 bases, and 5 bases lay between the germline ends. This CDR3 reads CASSLSVKNIQYF. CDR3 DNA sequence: TGTGCCAGCAGCTTAAGTGTCAAAAACATTCAGTACTTC.

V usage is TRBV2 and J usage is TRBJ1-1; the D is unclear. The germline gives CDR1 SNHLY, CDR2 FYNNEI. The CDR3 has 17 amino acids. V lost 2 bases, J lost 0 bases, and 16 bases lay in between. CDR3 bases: TGTGCCAGCAGTGAAAGTTTTTCAGGCGGCCTGAACACTGAAGCTTTCTTT. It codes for CASSESFSGGLNTEAFF. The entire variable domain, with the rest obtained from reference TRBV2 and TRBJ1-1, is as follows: EPEVTQTPSHQVTQMGQEVILRCVPISNHLYFYWYRQILGQKVEFLVSFYNNEISEKSEIFDDQFSVERPDGSNFTLKIRSTKLEDSAMYFCASSESFSGGLNTEAFFGQGTRLTVV.

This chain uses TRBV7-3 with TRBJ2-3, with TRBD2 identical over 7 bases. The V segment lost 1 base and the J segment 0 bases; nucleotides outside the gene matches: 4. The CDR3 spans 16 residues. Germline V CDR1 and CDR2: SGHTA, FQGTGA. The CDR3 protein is CASSLRPSGSTDTQYF. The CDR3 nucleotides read TGTGCCAGCAGCTTAAGGCCTAGCGGTAGCACAGATACGCAGTATTTT.

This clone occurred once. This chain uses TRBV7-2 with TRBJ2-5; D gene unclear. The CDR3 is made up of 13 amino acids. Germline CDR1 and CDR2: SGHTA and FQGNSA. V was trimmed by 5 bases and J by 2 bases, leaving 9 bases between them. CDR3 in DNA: TGTGCCAGCAGCCCGAGTTGGCAAGAGACCCAGTACTTC. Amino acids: CASSPSWQETQYF.

The CDR3 DNA follows: TGTGCCAGTAGCCCCCGCACAGGGGGTACAGGGGGCGTGAGCGGGGAGCTGTTTTTT. Protein: CASSPRTGGTGGVSGELFF. This chain joins TRBV19 and TRBJ2-2; 9 bases align to TRBD1. The germline V gene has CDR1 LNHDA and CDR2 SQIVND (reference sequence). J gave up 7 bases and V 6 bases, and 21 bases lay outside the gene matches. The CDR3 is 19 residues long.

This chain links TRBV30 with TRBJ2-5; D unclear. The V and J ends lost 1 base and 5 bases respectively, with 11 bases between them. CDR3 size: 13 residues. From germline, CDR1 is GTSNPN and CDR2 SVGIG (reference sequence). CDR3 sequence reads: CAWSGRDRETQYF. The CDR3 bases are TGTGCCTGGAGTGGGCGAGACCGGGAGACCCAGTACTTC.

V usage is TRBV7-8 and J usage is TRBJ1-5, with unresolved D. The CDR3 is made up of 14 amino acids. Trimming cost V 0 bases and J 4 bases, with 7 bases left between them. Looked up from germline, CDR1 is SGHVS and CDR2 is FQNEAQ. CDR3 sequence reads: CASSLAGFNQPQHF. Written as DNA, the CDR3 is TGTGCCAGCAGCTTAGCAGGGTTTAATCAGCCCCAGCATTTT.

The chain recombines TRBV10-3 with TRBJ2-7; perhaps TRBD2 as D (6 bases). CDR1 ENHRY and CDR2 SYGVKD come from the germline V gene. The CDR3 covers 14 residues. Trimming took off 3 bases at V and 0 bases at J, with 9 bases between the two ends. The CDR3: CAISDGRNSYEQYF. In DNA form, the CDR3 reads TGTGCCATCAGTGACGGGAGAAACTCCTACGAGCAGTACTTC.

The CDR3 DNA reads as TGTGCCAGCAGTTTAGAGGGAGGGAAACTGTTTTTT. Encoded protein: CASSLEGGKLFF. The V call is TRBV27, the J call TRBJ1-4, with D uncertain. V lost 2 bases to trimming and J lost 11 bases, with 9 bases between them. This CDR3 contains 12 residues. CDR1 is MNHEY and CDR2 is SMNVEV in the germline V gene (reference sequence). The full variable domain, with the rest looked up from reference TRBV27 and TRBJ1-4, is EAQVTQNPRYLITVTGKKLTVTCSQNMNHEYMSWYRQDPGLGLRQIYYSMNVEVTDKGDVPEGYKVSRKEKRNFPLILESPSPNQTSLYFCASSLEGGKLFFGSGTQLSVL.

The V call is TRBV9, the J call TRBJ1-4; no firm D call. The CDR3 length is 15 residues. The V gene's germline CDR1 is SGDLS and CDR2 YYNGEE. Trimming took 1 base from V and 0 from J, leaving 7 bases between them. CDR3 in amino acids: CASSVTPATNEKLFF. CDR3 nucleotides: TGTGCCAGCAGCGTAACCCCAGCAACTAATGAAAAACTGTTTTTT.

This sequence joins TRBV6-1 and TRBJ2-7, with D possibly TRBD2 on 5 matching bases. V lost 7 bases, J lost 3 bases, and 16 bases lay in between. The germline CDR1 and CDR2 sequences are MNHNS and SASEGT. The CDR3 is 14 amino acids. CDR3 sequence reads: CASIQATAGYEQYF. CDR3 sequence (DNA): TGTGCCAGCATCCAGGCAACTGCGGGCTACGAGCAGTACTTC.

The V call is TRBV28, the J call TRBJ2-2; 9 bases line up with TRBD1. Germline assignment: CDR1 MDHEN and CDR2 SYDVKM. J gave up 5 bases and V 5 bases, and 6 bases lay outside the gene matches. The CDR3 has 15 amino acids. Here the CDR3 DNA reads TGTGCCAGCAGTCGGGACAGGGCAAGAACCGGGGAGCTGTTTTTT. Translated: CASSRDRARTGELFF. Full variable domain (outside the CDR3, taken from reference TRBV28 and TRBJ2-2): DVKVTQSSRYLVKRTGEKVFLECVQDMDHENMFWYRQDPGLGLRLIYFSYDVKMKEKGDIPEGYSVSREKKERFSLILESASTNQTSMYLCASSRDRARTGELFFGEGSRLTVL.

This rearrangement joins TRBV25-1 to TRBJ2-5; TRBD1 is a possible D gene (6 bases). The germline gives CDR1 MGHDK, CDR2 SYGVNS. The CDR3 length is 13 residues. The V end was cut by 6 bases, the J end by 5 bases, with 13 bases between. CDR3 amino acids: CASRRTGSETQYF. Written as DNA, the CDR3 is TGTGCCAGCAGGCGTACAGGGTCGGAGACCCAGTACTTC.